In this sample, the clone carrying this TCR beta chain turned up many times. One entry per CDR3 protein results from TCRdb running MiXCR on the RT-PCR reads. This sample yields more than 550,000 distinct CDR3 sequences, of which 14% are seen a single time; 3% to 4.5% belongs to the top ten. The V gene's germline CDR1 is DFQATT and CDR2 SNEGSKA (reference sequence). The CDR3 contains 14 residues. V was shortened by 6 bases and J by 1 base, with 15 bases between the two germline ends. The sample taken for sequencing was memory CD4+ T cells from blood. This TCR was sampled from a female donor in good health, serving as a healthy control. The chain uses TRBV20-1 and TRBJ1-1; no clear D. Here the CDR3 reads CSAAGEASNTEAFF. In nucleotides, the CDR3 is TGCAGTGCCGCCGGCGAAGCCTCGAACACTGAAGCTTTCTTT.